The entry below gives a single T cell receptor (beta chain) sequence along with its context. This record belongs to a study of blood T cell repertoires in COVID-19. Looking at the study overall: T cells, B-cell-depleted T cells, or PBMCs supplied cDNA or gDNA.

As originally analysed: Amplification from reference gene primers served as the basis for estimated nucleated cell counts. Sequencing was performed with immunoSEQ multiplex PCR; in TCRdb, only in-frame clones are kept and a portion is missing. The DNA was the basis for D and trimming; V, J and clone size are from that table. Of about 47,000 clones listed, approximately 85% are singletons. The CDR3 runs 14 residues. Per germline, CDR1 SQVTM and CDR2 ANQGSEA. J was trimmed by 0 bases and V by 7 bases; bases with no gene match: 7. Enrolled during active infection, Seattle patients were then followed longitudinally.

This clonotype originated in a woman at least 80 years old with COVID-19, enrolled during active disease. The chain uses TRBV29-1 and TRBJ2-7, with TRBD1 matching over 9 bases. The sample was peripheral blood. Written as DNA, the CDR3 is TGCAGCGCGGAAGGACAGGGGAGCTCCTACGAGCAGTACTTC. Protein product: CSAEGQGSSYEQYF.